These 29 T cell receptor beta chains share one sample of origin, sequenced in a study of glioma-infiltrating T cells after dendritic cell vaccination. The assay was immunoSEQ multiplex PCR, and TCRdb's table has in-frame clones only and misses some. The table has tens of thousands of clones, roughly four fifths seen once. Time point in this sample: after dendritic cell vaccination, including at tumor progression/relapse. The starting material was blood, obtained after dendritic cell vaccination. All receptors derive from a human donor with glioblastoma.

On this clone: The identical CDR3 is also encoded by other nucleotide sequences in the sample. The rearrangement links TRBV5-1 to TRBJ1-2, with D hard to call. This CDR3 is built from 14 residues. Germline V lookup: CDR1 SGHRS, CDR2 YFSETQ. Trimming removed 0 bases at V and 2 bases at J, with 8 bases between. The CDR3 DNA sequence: TGCGCCAGCAGCTTGGGAGGGCCCAACTATGGCTACACCTTC. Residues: CASSLGGPNYGYTF.

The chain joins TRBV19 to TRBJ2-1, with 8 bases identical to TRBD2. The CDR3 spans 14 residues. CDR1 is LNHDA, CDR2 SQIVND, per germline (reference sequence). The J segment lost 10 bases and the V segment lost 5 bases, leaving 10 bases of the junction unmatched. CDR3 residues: CASSLGGSGVEQFF. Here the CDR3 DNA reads TGTGCCAGTAGTCTGGGTGGTAGCGGGGTCGAGCAGTTCTTC.

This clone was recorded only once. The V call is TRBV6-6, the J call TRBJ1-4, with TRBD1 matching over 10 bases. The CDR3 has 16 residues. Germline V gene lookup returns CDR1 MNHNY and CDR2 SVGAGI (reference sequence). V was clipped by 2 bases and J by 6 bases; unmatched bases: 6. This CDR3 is CASSYERTGGDEKLFF. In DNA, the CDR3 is TGTGCCAGCAGTTACGAGCGGACAGGGGGAGATGAAAAACTGTTTTTT.

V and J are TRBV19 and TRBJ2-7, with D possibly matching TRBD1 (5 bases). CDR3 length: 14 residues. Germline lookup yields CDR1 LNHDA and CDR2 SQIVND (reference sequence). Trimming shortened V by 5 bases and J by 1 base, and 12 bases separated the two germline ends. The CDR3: CASSYSGPSYEQYF. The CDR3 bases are TGTGCCAGTAGTTACTCAGGGCCATCCTACGAGCAGTACTTC.

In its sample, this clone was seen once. CDR3: CASSYSRDTSSYEQYF. CDR3 bases: TGTGCCAGCAGCTATAGCCGGGACACGAGCTCCTACGAGCAGTACTTC. V gene TRBV7-8 combines with J gene TRBJ2-7; possible D gene TRBD1, 6 bases. V was pared by 4 bases and J by 0 bases, with 16 bases between. Germline values: CDR1 SGHVS, CDR2 FQNEAQ. The CDR3 runs to 16 residues.

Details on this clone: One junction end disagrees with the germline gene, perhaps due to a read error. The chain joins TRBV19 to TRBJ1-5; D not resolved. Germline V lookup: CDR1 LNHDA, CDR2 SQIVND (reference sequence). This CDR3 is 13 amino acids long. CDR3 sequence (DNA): TGTGCCAGTAGTAGTTATAGCAATCAGCTCCAGCATTTT. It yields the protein CASSSYSNQLQHF.

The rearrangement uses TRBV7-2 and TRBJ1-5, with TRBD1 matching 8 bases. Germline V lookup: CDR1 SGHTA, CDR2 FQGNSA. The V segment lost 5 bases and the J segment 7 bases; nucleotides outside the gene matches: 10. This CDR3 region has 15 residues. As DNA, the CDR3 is TGTGCCAGCAGCCTGGGACAGGCGGCCCGGCAGCCCCAGCATTTT. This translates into CASSLGQAARQPQHF.

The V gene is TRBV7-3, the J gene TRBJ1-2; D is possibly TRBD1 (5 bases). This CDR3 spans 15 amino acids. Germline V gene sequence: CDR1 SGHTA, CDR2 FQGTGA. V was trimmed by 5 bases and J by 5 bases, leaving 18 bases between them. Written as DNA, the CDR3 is TGTGCCAGCAGCCCTGGGGGGTCGGAATATTATGGCTACACCTTC. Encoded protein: CASSPGGSEYYGYTF.

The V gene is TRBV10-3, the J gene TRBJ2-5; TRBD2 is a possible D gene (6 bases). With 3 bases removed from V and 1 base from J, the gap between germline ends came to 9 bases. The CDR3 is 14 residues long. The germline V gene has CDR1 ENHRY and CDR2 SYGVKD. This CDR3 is CAISEGGIQETQYF. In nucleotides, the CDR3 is TGTGCCATCAGTGAAGGAGGGATCCAAGAGACCCAGTACTTC.

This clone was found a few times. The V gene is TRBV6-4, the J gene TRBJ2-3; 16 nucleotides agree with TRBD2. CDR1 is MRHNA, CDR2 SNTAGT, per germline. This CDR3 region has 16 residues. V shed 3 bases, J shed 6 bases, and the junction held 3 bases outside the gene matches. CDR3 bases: TGTGCCAGCAGTGAGGGACTAGCGGGGGGGCCGGATACGCAGTATTTT. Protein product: CASSEGLAGGPDTQYF.

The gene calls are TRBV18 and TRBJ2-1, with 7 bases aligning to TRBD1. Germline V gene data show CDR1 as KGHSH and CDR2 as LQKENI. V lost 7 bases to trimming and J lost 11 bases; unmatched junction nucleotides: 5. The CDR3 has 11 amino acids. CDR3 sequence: CASLQGDQQFF. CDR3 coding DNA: TGTGCCAGCTTGCAGGGGGACCAGCAGTTCTTC.

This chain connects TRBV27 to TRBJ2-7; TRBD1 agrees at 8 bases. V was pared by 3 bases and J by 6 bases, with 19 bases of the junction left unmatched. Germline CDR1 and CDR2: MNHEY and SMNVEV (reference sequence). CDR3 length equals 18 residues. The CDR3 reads CASSLLSPRGTGGGEQYF. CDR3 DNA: TGTGCCAGCAGTTTGTTATCCCCCCGAGGGACAGGAGGTGGCGAGCAGTACTTC.

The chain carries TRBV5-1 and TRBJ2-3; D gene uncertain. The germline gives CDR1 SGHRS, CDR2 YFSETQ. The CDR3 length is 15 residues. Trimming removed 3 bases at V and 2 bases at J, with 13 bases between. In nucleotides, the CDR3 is TGCGCCAGCAGCTCCTTCGGCCAGGACACAGATACGCAGTATTTT. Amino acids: CASSSFGQDTDTQYF.

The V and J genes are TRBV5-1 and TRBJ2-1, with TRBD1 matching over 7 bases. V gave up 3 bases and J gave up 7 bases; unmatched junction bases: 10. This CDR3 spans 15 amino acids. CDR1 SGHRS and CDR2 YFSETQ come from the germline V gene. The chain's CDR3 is CASSSRQGIPNEQFF. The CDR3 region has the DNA TGCGCCAGCAGCTCCCGACAGGGTATACCTAATGAGCAGTTCTTC.

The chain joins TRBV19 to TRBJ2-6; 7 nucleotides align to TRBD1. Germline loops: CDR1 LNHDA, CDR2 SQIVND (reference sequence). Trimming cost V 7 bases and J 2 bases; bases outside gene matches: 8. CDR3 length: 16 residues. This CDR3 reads CASTRTGGPGANVLTF. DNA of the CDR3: TGTGCCAGTACCAGGACAGGAGGCCCTGGGGCCAACGTCCTGACTTTC.

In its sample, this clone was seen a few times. Written as DNA, the CDR3 is TGTGCCAGTAGTATCAGGGGACAGACTAGCTCTGGAAACACCATATATTTT. Translating gives CASSIRGQTSSGNTIYF. The V call is TRBV19, the J call TRBJ1-3, with 7 positions matching TRBD1. This CDR3 is 17 amino acids long. The V segment lost 3 bases and the J segment 0 bases; nucleotides outside the gene matches: 8. Germline V CDR1 and CDR2: LNHDA, SQIVND (reference sequence).

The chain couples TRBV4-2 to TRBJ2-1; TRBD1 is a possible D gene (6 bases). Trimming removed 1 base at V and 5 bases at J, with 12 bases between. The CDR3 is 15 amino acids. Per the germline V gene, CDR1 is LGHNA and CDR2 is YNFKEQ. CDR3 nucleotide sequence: TGTGCCAGCAGCCAAGTCACAGGGTCCGACAATGAGCAGTTCTTC. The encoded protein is CASSQVTGSDNEQFF.

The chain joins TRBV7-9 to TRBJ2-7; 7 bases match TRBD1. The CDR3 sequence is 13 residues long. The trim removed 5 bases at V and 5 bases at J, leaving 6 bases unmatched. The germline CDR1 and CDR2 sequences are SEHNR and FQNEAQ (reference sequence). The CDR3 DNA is TGTGCCAGCAGCACAACAGGGGTCGACGAGCAGTACTTC. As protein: CASSTTGVDEQYF. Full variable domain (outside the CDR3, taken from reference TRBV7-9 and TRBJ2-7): DTGVSQNPRHKITKRGQNVTFRCDPISEHNRLYWYRQTLGQGPEFLTYFQNEAQLEKSRLLSDRFSAERPKGSFSTLEIQRTEQGDSAMYLCASSTTGVDEQYFGPGTRLTVT.

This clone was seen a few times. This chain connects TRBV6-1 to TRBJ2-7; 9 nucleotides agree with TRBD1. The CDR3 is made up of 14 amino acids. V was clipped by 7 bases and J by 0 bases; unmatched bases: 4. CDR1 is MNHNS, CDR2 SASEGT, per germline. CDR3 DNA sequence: TGTGCCAGCACGAGGGACAGGGACTCCTACGAGCAGTACTTC. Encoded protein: CASTRDRDSYEQYF.

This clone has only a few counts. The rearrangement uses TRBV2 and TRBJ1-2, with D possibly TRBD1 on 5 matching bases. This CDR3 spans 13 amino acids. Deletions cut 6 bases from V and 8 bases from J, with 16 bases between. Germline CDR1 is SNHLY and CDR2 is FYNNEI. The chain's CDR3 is CASSLELGEGYTF. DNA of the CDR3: TGTGCCAGCAGCCTTGAGTTAGGGGAAGGCTACACCTTC.

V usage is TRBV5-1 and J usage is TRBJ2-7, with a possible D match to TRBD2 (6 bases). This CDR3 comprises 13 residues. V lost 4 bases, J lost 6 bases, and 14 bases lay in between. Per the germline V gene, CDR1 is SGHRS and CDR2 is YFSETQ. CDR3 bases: TGCGCCAGCAGCCCGGCTAGCGAGACCGAGCAGTACTTC. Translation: CASSPASETEQYF.

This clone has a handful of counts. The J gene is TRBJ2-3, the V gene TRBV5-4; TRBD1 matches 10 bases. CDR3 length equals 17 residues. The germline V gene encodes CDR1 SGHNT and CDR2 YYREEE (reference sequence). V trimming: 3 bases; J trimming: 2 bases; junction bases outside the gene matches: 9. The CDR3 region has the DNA TGTGCCAGCAGCTCGGGACCCGGGACAGGGGACACAGATACGCAGTATTTT. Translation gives CASSSGPGTGDTDTQYF.

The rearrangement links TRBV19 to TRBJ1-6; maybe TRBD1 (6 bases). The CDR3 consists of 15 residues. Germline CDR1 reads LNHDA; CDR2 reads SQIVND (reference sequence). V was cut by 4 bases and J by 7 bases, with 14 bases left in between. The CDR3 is CASSSWGQGNSPLHF. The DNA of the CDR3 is TGTGCCAGTAGTAGCTGGGGGCAGGGGAATTCACCCCTCCACTTT.

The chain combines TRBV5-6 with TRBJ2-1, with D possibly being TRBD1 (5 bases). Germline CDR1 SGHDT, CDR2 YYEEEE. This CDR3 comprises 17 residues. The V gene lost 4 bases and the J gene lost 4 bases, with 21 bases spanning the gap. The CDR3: CASSGYRLSVAYNEQFF. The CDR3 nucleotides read TGTGCCAGCAGCGGCTACAGGCTCTCGGTGGCGTACAATGAGCAGTTCTTC. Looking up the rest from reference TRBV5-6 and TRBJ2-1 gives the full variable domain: DAGVTQSPTHLIKTRGQQVTLRCSPKSGHDTVSWYQQALGQGPQFIFQYYEEEERQRGNFPDRFSGHQFPNYSSELNVNALLLGDSALYLCASSGYRLSVAYNEQFFGPGTRLTVL.

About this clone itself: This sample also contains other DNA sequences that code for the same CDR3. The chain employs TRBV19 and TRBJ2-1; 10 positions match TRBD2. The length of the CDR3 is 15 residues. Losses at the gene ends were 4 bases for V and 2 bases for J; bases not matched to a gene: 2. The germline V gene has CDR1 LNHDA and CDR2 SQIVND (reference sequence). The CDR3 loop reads CASSTSGGPYNEQFF. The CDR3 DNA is TGTGCCAGTAGTACTAGCGGGGGTCCCTACAATGAGCAGTTCTTC.

The CDR3 is CARPPGQGASTLAKNIQYF. The CDR3 DNA reads TGTGCCAGACCACCGGGACAGGGGGCGTCCACCTTAGCCAAAAACATTCAGTACTTC. The chain links TRBV6-9 to TRBJ2-4, with 12 positions matching TRBD1. Looked up from germline, CDR1 is MNHGY and CDR2 is SVAAGI. This CDR3 is built from 19 residues. V lost 9 bases, J lost 0 bases, and 15 bases stayed unmatched.

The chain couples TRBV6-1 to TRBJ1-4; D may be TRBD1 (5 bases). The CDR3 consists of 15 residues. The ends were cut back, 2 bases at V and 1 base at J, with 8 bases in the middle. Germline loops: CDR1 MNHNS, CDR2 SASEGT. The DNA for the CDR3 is TGTGCCAGCAGTGAACTCGGGGGAACTAATGAAAAACTGTTTTTT. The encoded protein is CASSELGGTNEKLFF.

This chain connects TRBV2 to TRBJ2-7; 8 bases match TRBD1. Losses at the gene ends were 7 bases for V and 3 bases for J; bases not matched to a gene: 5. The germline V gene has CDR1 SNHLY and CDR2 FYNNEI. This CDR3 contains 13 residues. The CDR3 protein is CASTGQGLYEQYF. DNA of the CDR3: TGTGCCAGCACAGGACAGGGACTCTACGAGCAGTACTTC. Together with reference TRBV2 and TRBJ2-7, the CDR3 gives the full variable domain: EPEVTQTPSHQVTQMGQEVILRCVPISNHLYFYWYRQILGQKVEFLVSFYNNEISEKSEIFDDQFSVERPDGSNFTLKIRSTKLEDSAMYFCASTGQGLYEQYFGPGTRLTVT.

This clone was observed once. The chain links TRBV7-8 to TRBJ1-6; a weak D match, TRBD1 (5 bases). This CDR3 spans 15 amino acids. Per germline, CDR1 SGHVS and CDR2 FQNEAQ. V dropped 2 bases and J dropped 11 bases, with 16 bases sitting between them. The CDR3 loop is CASSLPLQGGAPLHF. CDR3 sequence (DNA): TGTGCCAGCAGCTTACCCCTGCAGGGTGGAGCACCCCTCCACTTT.